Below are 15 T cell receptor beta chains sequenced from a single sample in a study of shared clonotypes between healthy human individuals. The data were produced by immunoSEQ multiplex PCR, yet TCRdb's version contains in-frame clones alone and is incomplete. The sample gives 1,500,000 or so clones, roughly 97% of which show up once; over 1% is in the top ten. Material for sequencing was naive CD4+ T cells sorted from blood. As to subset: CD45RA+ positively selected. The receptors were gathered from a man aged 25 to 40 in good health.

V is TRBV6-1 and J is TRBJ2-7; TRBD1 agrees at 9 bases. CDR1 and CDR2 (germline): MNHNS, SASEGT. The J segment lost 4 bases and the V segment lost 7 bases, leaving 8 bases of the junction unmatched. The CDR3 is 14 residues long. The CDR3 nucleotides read TGTGCCAGCAAAGCTAGGACAGGGGCGTACGAGCAGTACTTC. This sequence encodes CASKARTGAYEQYF.

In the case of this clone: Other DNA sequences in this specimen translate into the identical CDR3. This CDR3 is CASSLRGDEQFF. DNA of the CDR3: TGCGCCAGCAGCTTGCGGGGAGATGAGCAGTTCTTC. V usage is TRBV5-1 and J usage is TRBJ2-1, with a possible D match to TRBD2 (5 bases). CDR3 length equals 12 residues. V was pared by 1 base and J by 8 bases, with 7 bases between. Germline loops: CDR1 SGHRS, CDR2 YFSETQ.

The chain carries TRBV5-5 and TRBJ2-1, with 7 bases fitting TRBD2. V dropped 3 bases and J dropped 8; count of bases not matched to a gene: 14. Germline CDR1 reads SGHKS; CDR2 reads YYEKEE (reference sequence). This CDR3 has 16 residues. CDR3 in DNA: TGTGCCAGCAGCTCATCCCCGGGGGGAGGGCCCGATGAGCAGTTCTTC. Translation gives CASSSSPGGGPDEQFF.

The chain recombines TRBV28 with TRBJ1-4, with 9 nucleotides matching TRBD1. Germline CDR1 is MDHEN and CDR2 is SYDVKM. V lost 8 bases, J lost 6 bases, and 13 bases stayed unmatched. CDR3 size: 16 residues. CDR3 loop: CASPSTAGTGYEKLFF. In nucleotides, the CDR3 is TGTGCCAGCCCGTCCACTGCCGGGACAGGGTATGAAAAACTGTTTTTT.

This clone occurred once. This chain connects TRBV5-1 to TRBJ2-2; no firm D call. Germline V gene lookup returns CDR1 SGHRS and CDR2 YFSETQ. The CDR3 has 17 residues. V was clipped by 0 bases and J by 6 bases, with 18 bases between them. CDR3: CASSLETLPDSSGELFF. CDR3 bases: TGCGCCAGCAGCTTGGAAACCCTCCCAGACTCTTCCGGGGAGCTGTTTTTT. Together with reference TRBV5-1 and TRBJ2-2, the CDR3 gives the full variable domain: KAGVTQTPRYLIKTRGQQVTLSCSPISGHRSVSWYQQTPGQGLQFLFEYFSETQRNKGNFPGRFSGRQFSNSRSEMNVSTLELGDSALYLCASSLETLPDSSGELFFGEGSRLTVL.

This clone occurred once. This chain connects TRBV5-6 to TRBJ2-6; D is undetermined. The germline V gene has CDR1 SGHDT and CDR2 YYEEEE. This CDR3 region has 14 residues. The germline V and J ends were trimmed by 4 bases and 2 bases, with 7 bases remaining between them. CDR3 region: CASSGLAGANVLTF. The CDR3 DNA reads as TGTGCCAGCAGCGGATTGGCTGGGGCCAACGTCCTGACTTTC.

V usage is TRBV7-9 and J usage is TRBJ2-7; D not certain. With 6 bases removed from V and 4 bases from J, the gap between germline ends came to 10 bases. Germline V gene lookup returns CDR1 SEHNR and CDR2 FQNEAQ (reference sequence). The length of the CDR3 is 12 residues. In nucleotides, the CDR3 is TGTGCCAGCAGTACCCGACCATACGAGCAGTACTTC. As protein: CASSTRPYEQYF.

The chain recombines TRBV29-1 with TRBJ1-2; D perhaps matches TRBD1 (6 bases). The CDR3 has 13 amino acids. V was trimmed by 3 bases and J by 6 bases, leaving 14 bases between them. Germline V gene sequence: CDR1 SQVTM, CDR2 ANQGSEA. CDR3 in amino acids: CSVEDQGRDGYTF. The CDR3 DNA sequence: TGCAGCGTTGAGGACCAGGGGCGCGATGGCTACACCTTC.

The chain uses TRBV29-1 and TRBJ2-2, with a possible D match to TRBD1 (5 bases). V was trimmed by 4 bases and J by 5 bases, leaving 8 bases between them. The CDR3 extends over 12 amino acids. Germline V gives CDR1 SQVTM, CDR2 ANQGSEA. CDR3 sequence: CSVAAGTGELFF. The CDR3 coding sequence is TGCAGCGTTGCAGCAGGGACCGGGGAGCTGTTTTTT.

The CDR3 protein is CASSQDVGRSYEQYF. CDR3 in DNA: TGCGCCAGCAGCCAAGATGTGGGACGATCATACGAGCAGTACTTC. The rearrangement joins TRBV4-3 to TRBJ2-7; TRBD1 or TRBD2 may be the D gene (5 bases each). Trimming cost V 0 bases and J 4 bases, with 13 bases left between them. This CDR3 spans 15 amino acids. Germline V gives CDR1 LGHNA, CDR2 YSLEER.

The CDR3 region has the DNA TGTGCCAGCAGTTACTCCGGGCAACAGGGACTGTTCTTC. The encoded protein is CASSYSGQQGLFF. V is TRBV6-5 and J is TRBJ2-1, with D tentatively TRBD1 or TRBD2 (6 bases each). The CDR3 totals 13 residues. CDR1 is MNHEY and CDR2 is SVGAGI in the germline V gene. Trimming left V 0 bases short and J 15 bases short, with 15 bases between.

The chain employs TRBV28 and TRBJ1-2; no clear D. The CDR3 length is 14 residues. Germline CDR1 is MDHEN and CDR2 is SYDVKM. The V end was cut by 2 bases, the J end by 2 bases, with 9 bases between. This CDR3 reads CASSLSSENYGYTF. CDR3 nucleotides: TGTGCCAGCAGTTTAAGTTCCGAGAACTATGGCTACACCTTC.

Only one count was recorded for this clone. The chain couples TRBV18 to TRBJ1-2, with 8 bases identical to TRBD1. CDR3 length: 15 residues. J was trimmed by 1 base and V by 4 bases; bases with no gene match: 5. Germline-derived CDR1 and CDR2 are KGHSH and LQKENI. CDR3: CASSQGQVVNYGYTF. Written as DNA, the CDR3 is TGTGCCAGCTCACAGGGACAGGTCGTTAACTATGGCTACACCTTC.

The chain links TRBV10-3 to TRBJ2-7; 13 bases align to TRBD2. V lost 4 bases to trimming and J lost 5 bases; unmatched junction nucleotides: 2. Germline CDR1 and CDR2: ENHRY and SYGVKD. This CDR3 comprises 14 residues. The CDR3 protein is CAISGTSGSNEQYF. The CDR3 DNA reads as TGTGCCATCAGTGGGACTAGCGGGAGTAACGAGCAGTACTTC.

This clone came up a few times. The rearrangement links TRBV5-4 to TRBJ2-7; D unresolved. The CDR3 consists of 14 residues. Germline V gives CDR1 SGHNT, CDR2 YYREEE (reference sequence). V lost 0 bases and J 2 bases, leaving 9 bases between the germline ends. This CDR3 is CASSLGRPPYEQYF. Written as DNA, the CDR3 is TGTGCCAGCAGCTTGGGCCGACCTCCCTACGAGCAGTACTTC.